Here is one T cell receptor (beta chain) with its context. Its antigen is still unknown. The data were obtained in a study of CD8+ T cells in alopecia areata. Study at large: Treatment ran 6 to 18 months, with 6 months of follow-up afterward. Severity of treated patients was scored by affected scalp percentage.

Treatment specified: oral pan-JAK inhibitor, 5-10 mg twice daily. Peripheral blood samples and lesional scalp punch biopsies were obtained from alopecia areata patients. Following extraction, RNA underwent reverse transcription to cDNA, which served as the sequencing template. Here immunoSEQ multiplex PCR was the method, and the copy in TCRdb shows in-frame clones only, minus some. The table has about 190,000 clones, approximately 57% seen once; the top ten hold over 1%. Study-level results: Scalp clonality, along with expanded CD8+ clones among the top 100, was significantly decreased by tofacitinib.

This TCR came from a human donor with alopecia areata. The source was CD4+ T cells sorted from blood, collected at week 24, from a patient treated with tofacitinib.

The CDR3 protein is CAWSVSPGLGYGYTF. The CDR3 DNA reads as TGTGCCTGGAGTGTTTCACCCGGATTGGGCTATGGCTACACCTTC. The rearrangement uses TRBV30 and TRBJ1-2; the D is unclear. The germline V gene has CDR1 GTSNPN and CDR2 SVGIG (reference sequence). Trimming stripped 0 bases from V and 4 bases from J, with 15 bases between. CDR3 size: 15 residues.